Given below is one T cell receptor beta chain in context. Its cognate antigen has yet to be identified. The record has no base qualities; no much larger clone is one base away. This sample stems from a study of blood T cell repertoires in COVID-19 (dated by TCRdb to the early 2020s). About the study as a whole: The collaborator samples originated in the United States, Italy and Spain and spanned the acute and convalescent phases of COVID-19. The prospective study material was composed of cDNA or gDNA derived from T cells, B-cell-depleted T cells, or PBMCs. The dataset comprised deeply sampled blood TCRbeta repertoires from subjects exposed to, actively infected with, or recovered from COVID-19. The repertoires were released in a freely available public database meant as a resource for research on the immune response to SARS-CoV-2. Samples came from the ongoing ImmuneRACE study (first 160 participants) plus 1,254 subjects from 6 global collaborators. Nearly every sample came with metadata listing a de-identified subject ID, COVID-19 status, age in years and sex. HLA class I and class II types, where available, came from metadata supplied by the sample provider rather than from assay-based typing. Overall study results and their limits: The amount of clinical and demographic metadata varied by source and participant and was provided uncurated.

The collaborating institutions used their own protocols to collect whole blood in K2EDTA tubes. For TCRbeta analysis, collaborator samples were shipped as frozen whole blood, as isolated PBMCs, or as DNA extracted from either sample type. V trim: 4 bases; J trim: 4 bases; unmatched bases: 10. The cysteine opens and the phenylalanine closes a CDR3 of 16 amino acids. Kept here is only the CDR3 DNA, which spans 48 bases and is read in frame from base 1. The germline V gene (reference sequence) provides CDR1 SGHNT and CDR2 YYREEE. TCRbeta CDR3 regions were amplified from genomic DNA using the immunoSEQ Assay, a bias-controlled multiplex PCR. The study's processing was this. The number of nucleated cells in each sample was estimated by amplification of reference gene primers within the assay. Sequence reads were collapsed and filtered to measure the absolute abundance of every unique TCRbeta CDR3 rearrangement. Productive Simpson clonality was computed per sample as the square root of Simpson's diversity index over productive rearrangements. TCRdb re-hosts the immuneACCESS table, in-frame sequences only. Its copies lack some clones; in the studies checked, an unresolved V gene accounts for under half of them, and the cause for the rest is not known. D and trimming were read from the DNA, whereas the V and J calls and clone size are those reported in that table. Within this sample are tens of thousands of clones, with roughly three quarters of them counted one time only. The ten largest clonotypes hold over 9% of the sample.

The material sequenced was peripheral blood. The V and J genes are TRBV5-4 and TRBJ1-4, and TRBD1 matches 7 of the central bases. The TCR comes from a man between 65 and 80 years old with acute or convalescent COVID-19. In nucleotide form, the sequence is TGTGCCAGCAGCAACCGACAGGGCCAGGTTAATGAAAAACTGTTTTTT. Its product reads: CASSNRQGQVNEKLFF.